This T cell receptor delta chain is from a study of Vδ1+ human thymocytes. General study points: Highly polyclonal TRG and TRD repertoires with Gaussian CDR3 length distributions appeared in thymus. Despite high sort purity, 20% to 25% of thymic T cell receptor delta sequences were Vdelta2.

This clone turned up a few times. Its matching antigen is unknown. Extracted RNA was reverse transcribed into cDNA. Multiplex PCR used pooled V-gene forward primers and a constant-region reverse primer to amplify CDR3s. TCRdb applied CATT to the multiplex PCR reads for clone calling. The sample has about 73,000 delta-chain clones, around 35% seen once; the top ten hold over 0.2%. Trimming removed 2 bases from V and 2 bases from J, with 6 bases in between. From germline, CDR1 is TSWWSYY and CDR2 QGS. The CDR3 runs to 13 residues. The material sequenced was Vdelta1+ gamma-delta thymocytes from the thymus. Subset meaning: FACS-sorted CD3+ TCRalphabeta- TCRVdelta1+ TCRVdelta2- thymocytes. This sequence was found in a boy in the first two years of life who had congenital heart surgery. The chain joins TRDV1 to TRDJ1; no clear D. CDR3 region: CALGEITTDKLIF. The CDR3 DNA sequence: TGTGCTCTTGGGGAAATCACGACCGATAAACTCATCTTT.